This TCR beta chain is from a study of T-cell memory formation after mild COVID-19. In TCRdb, the 5' RACE reads were re-called with MiXCR into one record per CDR3 protein. Of under 200,000 distinct CDR3 sequences listed, around 13% are singletons. V lost 7 bases, J lost 5 bases, and 6 bases stayed unmatched. Per germline, CDR1 LNHDA and CDR2 SQIVND (reference sequence). This CDR3 is built from 14 residues. This clonotype was observed a handful of times. The chain has TRBV19 and TRBJ2-2; 8 nucleotides align to TRBD1. The TCR sequence derives from a man aged 18 to 30 who had mild COVID-19 (a few samples of this study predate the infection). Cell type and time point are not known. Input material: PBMCs or a T cell subset sorted from them (not recorded which). The CDR3 is CASIQGARTGELFF. CDR3 nucleotides: TGTGCCAGTATTCAGGGGGCGAGGACCGGGGAGCTGTTTTTT.